A selection of T cell receptor beta chains follows, all from one sample in a study of cytomegalovirus exposure and HLA in healthy donors. Some clones are missing from TCRdb's copy, which holds only in-frame ones; the method was immunoSEQ multiplex PCR. The sample gives 150,000 or so clones, 76% of which show up once; 2.5% to 3.5% is in the top ten. Sequences were obtained from PBMCs. The receptors originated from a male donor in good health and CMV-seronegative. CDR3s include the opening cysteine and the closing phenylalanine or tryptophan. The D gene is left open where the match is weak.

cdr3_aa d_call v_call
CASSPSYRGLSYNEQFF TRBD1 TRBV19
CASTDPRTGKNGYTF TRBD1 TRBV6-6
CASSPRYGSTGELFF - TRBV5-1
CATRGTANSYEQYF - TRBV2
CASSPGQSYEQYF TRBD1 TRBV11-1
CASSIRGTSNQPQHF - TRBV19
CASSLRQYASYEQYF - TRBV5-6
CASSLGSLSNQPQHF - TRBV28
CASRGQGARGEKLFF TRBD1 TRBV5-1
CASSTEAGTGGTDTQYF - TRBV21-1
CASRAGERSPLHF - TRBV27
CASTPPTGQETQYF - TRBV5-1
CASSDRVEAFF - TRBV2
CSSSSQTGQAEKLFF TRBD1 TRBV7-9
CASSVAGRGSYNEQFF - TRBV9
CASSSTVTDTQYF - TRBV13
CASSENGPGGTDTQYF - TRBV6-1
CASSPGGTGWIGYTF TRBD1 TRBV27
CASRSGYGYTF - TRBV2
CASRDRGKTDTQYF TRBD1 TRBV4-1
CASGTDSTEAFF - TRBV6-6
CASSPTEIHQPQHF - TRBV28
CASSKGLSSYNEQFF - TRBV21-1
CASSLQGASVGPEAFF TRBD1 TRBV18
CSVPYLEYNYGYTF - TRBV29-1
CAWSRGTTSTDTQYF TRBD2 TRBV30
CASSGRRGLTGELFF - TRBV6-5
CASSSLRGGGVYNEQFF - TRBV18
CASSLTSLLNTEAFF - TRBV5-5
CASSPTGAHGAFF TRBD1 TRBV7-3
CASGQGAQNEQFF TRBD1 TRBV19
CASSARATGELFF - TRBV7-3
CASSPLQVVGGELFF - TRBV18
CASSPRGGNPYEQYF - TRBV18
CASSPWGGDRDNEQFF TRBD2 TRBV28
CASSLSTSGGKYEQYF TRBD2 TRBV28
CASSEGPTNYGYTF - TRBV25-1
CASSFEGNQPQHF - TRBV28
CASSPGPPPNYGYTF - TRBV5-6
CAWSPPTGGLLTEAFF - TRBV30
CASSLGTPNTGELFF - TRBV11-3
CASSFGTSGTYEQYF TRBD2 TRBV13
CASSPPERSQETQYF - TRBV28
CASNLRGGSPLHF - TRBV6-1
CASSLPYGEKLFF - TRBV6-6
CASSLKGQGYYEQYF TRBD1 TRBV27
CASSDLADYNEQFF TRBD2 TRBV6-5
CASSQSAGDTEAFF - TRBV16
CASSTRTVGTGGSEQYF TRBD1 TRBV5-1
CASSATGTSGNEQFF TRBD2 TRBV9